The 22 T cell receptor beta chains below were found in one sample sequenced in a study of T cells in Graves' hyperthyroidism and ophthalmopathy. TCR beta CDR3 regions were amplified from RNA transcripts. Carried out on the TCR CDR3, a first-round RT-PCR used the HTBI primer set. TCRdb re-called the multiplex PCR reads through MiXCR, storing one row per CDR3 protein. The table lists 350,000 to 450,000 distinct CDR3 sequences, roughly 17% of them singletons, with 30% to 35% in the top ten. The sequenced material came from blood. The receptors come from a woman aged 25-40 years with Graves' hyperthyroidism that later progressed to Graves' ophthalmopathy.

This clonotype has a handful of counts. The chain couples TRBV19 to TRBJ1-5; unclear D gene. Trimming removed 3 bases at V and 3 bases at J, with 15 bases between. Germline V gene sequence: CDR1 LNHDA, CDR2 SQIVND (reference sequence). CDR3 length: 16 amino acids. CDR3 protein: CASSIADWGINQPQHF. The CDR3 DNA sequence: TGTGCCAGTAGTATCGCGGACTGGGGAATCAATCAGCCCCAGCATTTT.

This clonotype was picked up many times. The J gene is TRBJ1-1, the V gene TRBV11-2; the D is unclear. Between the trimmed V and J ends, which lost 0 bases and 5 bases, there was a span of 7 bases. This CDR3 has 13 amino acids. From germline, CDR1 is SGHAT and CDR2 FQNNGV. The CDR3 nucleotides read TGTGCCAGCAGCTTAGAAGTAGGGACTGAAGCTTTCTTT. Protein: CASSLEVGTEAFF.

This clonotype has at least ten counts. V is TRBV6-1 and J is TRBJ2-7; possibly TRBD1 for D (7 bases). Trimming pared 6 bases from V and 0 bases from J, leaving 15 bases between. This CDR3 comprises 15 residues. Germline V CDR1 and CDR2: MNHNS, SASEGT. The chain's CDR3 is CASRRDREDSYEQYF. CDR3 sequence (DNA): TGTGCCAGCAGGAGAGACAGGGAGGACTCCTACGAGCAGTACTTC.

This clonotype showed up many times. The chain links TRBV20-1 to TRBJ2-1, with 7 bases aligning to TRBD2. CDR3 length: 17 amino acids. Trimming removed 0 bases from V and 0 bases from J; junction bases left unmatched: 8. Looked up from germline, CDR1 is DFQATT and CDR2 is SNEGSKA (reference sequence). The CDR3 DNA follows: TGCAGTGCTAGAGACCCCCGGCTAGCGGACTCCTACAATGAGCAGTTCTTC. It encodes CSARDPRLADSYNEQFF.

This clonotype showed up many times. The genes are TRBV6-1 and TRBJ2-7; 9 bases align to TRBD1. There are 15 residues in the CDR3. Losses at the gene ends were 5 bases for V and 3 bases for J; bases not matched to a gene: 8. The germline V gene encodes CDR1 MNHNS and CDR2 SASEGT. As DNA, the CDR3 is TGTGCCAGCAGTCCTCCGGGACAGGGATACTACGAGCAGTACTTC. Amino acids: CASSPPGQGYYEQYF.

For this clonotype: Since a much larger clone is just one base distant, this may be a read error. The V call is TRBV19, the J call TRBJ2-1; D is undetermined. This CDR3 comprises 11 residues. Trimming left V 9 bases short and J 3 bases short, with 6 bases between. CDR1 is LNHDA and CDR2 is SQIVND in the germline V gene (reference sequence). Written as DNA, the CDR3 is TGTGCCAGCAACAACTACAATGAGCAGTTCTTC. Translation: CASNNYNEQFF. The full variable domain, completed using reference TRBV19 and TRBJ2-1, is DGGITQSPKYLFRKEGQNVTLSCEQNLNHDAMYWYRQDPGQGLRLIYYSQIVNDFQKGDIAEGYSVSREKKESFPLTVTSAQKNPTAFYLCASNNYNEQFFGPGTRLTVL.

The sample holds a few counts of this clonotype. The V gene is TRBV19, the J gene TRBJ1-1, with 7 bases fitting TRBD1. This CDR3 is built from 17 residues. The J segment lost 4 bases and the V segment lost 6 bases, leaving 17 bases of the junction unmatched. Looked up from germline, CDR1 is LNHDA and CDR2 is SQIVND (reference sequence). The CDR3 loop reads CASRFLHGTAGRTEAFF. CDR3 DNA: TGTGCCAGTAGATTCTTACACGGGACAGCCGGGCGCACTGAAGCTTTCTTT.

There are many counts of this clonotype. The V gene is TRBV6-1, the J gene TRBJ2-4, with D possibly being TRBD2 (6 bases). The CDR3 totals 18 residues. Germline V gene lookup returns CDR1 MNHNS and CDR2 SASEGT. The V and J ends lost 6 bases and 0 bases respectively, with 21 bases between them. The CDR3 DNA is TGTGCCAGCAGGCACCCCGTCGGGAGAAGGCTAGCCAAAAACATTCAGTACTTC. Protein: CASRHPVGRRLAKNIQYF.

V usage is TRBV2 and J usage is TRBJ2-3, with 8 bases identical to TRBD2. V was pared by 6 bases and J by 2 bases, with 13 bases of the junction left unmatched. The CDR3 contains 17 residues. Germline assignment: CDR1 SNHLY and CDR2 FYNNEI. CDR3 nucleotides: TGTGCCAGCAGGGGGGCCGTGATAGCGGGGTTCACAGATACGCAGTATTTT. It encodes CASRGAVIAGFTDTQYF.

This clonotype was detected many times. This chain links TRBV6-1 with TRBJ2-3; no reliable D call. CDR1 MNHNS and CDR2 SASEGT come from the germline V gene. Trimming pared 1 base from V and 2 bases from J, leaving 4 bases between. The CDR3 is 13 residues long. The CDR3 here is CASSEEVTDTQYF. CDR3 coding DNA: TGTGCCAGCAGTGAAGAGGTCACAGATACGCAGTATTTT.

This clonotype was observed many times. The chain couples TRBV28 to TRBJ1-6, with D uncertain. V was clipped by 7 bases and J by 8 bases, with 12 bases between them. Germline loops: CDR1 MDHEN, CDR2 SYDVKM. The CDR3 is 13 amino acids. The CDR3 bases are TGTGCCAGCACCCTGGCCCCCCATTCACCCCTCCACTTT. Translation gives CASTLAPHSPLHF.

The chain links TRBV16 to TRBJ2-7; TRBD2 might be the D (5 bases). Germline V gives CDR1 KGHSY, CDR2 FQNENV. The CDR3 runs to 18 residues. Trimming removed 2 bases from V and 7 bases from J, with 27 bases in between. For the CDR3, the DNA is TGTGCCAGCAGCCAACCACTGAAAGGGAGACTCCCTACTGGGGAGCAGTACTTC. Protein sequence: CASSQPLKGRLPTGEQYF.

The J gene is TRBJ2-2, the V gene TRBV4-1; 12 nucleotides match TRBD2. Germline V gene lookup returns CDR1 MGHRA and CDR2 YSYEKL. There are 17 residues in the CDR3. V gave up 2 bases and J gave up 4 bases; unmatched junction bases: 5. In nucleotides, the CDR3 is TGCGCCAGCAGCCAAACCCTGACTAGCGGGGGCACCGGGGAGCTGTTTTTT. Amino acid sequence: CASSQTLTSGGTGELFF.

The rearrangement links TRBV3-1 to TRBJ1-3; D remains ambiguous. The CDR3 is made up of 13 amino acids. Trimming cost V 8 bases and J 6 bases, with 14 bases left between them. Germline V gene data show CDR1 as LGHDT and CDR2 as YNNKEL (reference sequence). In DNA form, the CDR3 reads TGTGCCAGCCTTAACTCGGGAGTAAACACCATATATTTT. Protein product: CASLNSGVNTIYF.

This clonotype was recorded many times. The rearrangement links TRBV6-1 to TRBJ1-5, with D uncertain. Germline V gene sequence: CDR1 MNHNS, CDR2 SASEGT. V gave up 5 bases and J gave up 1 base, with 6 bases separating them. This CDR3 region has 13 residues. This CDR3 is CASSPVSNQPQHF. CDR3 nucleotide sequence: TGTGCCAGCAGTCCAGTCAGCAATCAGCCCCAGCATTTT.

There are a few counts of this clonotype. The rearrangement links TRBV29-1 to TRBJ2-7; no clear D gene. The V gene's germline CDR1 is SQVTM and CDR2 ANQGSEA. The CDR3 is made up of 12 amino acids. V lost 5 bases, J lost 2 bases, and 10 bases lay in between. The CDR3 DNA reads TGCAGCGTTAACAGTGATACCTACGAGCAGTACTTC. Its translation is CSVNSDTYEQYF.

This clonotype has only one observation. V gene TRBV28 combines with J gene TRBJ2-1, with 7 bases matching TRBD2. V was pared by 6 bases and J by 3 bases, with 2 bases of the junction left unmatched. The CDR3 runs to 13 residues. Germline CDR1 and CDR2: MDHEN and SYDVKM. The CDR3 loop reads CASRGGDYNEQFF. CDR3 sequence (DNA): TGTGCCAGCAGGGGAGGGGACTACAATGAGCAGTTCTTC.

This clonotype occurred many times. The J gene is TRBJ2-5, the V gene TRBV28; the D gene could be TRBD1 or TRBD2 (5 bases each). Germline loops: CDR1 MDHEN, CDR2 SYDVKM. There are 15 residues in the CDR3. V lost 6 bases, J lost 0 bases, and 14 bases lay in between. This CDR3 reads CASSPERGDQETQYF. In DNA form, the CDR3 reads TGTGCCAGCAGCCCTGAGAGGGGCGACCAAGAGACCCAGTACTTC.

This clonotype was picked up one time. The genes are TRBV15 and TRBJ1-6; TRBD1 is a possible D gene (6 bases). V lost 0 bases and J lost 7, with 19 bases in between. This CDR3 has 18 amino acids. Germline V lookup: CDR1 LNHNV, CDR2 YYDKDF (reference sequence). The CDR3 loop is CATSRDLNREVGNSPLHF. DNA for the CDR3: TGTGCCACCAGCAGAGATCTGAACAGGGAAGTAGGAAATTCACCCCTCCACTTT.

This clonotype was observed a few times. The J gene is TRBJ2-7, the V gene TRBV14; D may be TRBD2 (6 bases). Germline values: CDR1 SGHDN, CDR2 FVKESK. Trimming left V 0 bases short and J 2 bases short, with 11 bases between. The CDR3 has 15 amino acids. The CDR3 DNA is TGTGCCAGCAGCCAAGATCCGGGGGAAACCTACGAGCAGTACTTC. As protein: CASSQDPGETYEQYF.

This clonotype was picked up many times. This chain uses TRBV29-1 with TRBJ2-2; D is unresolved. Germline assignment: CDR1 SQVTM and CDR2 ANQGSEA. The V end was cut by 4 bases, the J end by 3 bases, with 6 bases between. This CDR3 has 12 amino acids. CDR3 region: CSVVWDTGELFF. The CDR3 region has the DNA TGCAGCGTTGTCTGGGACACCGGGGAGCTGTTTTTT.

This clonotype showed up many times. The chain couples TRBV29-1 to TRBJ2-7; 8 bases fit TRBD1. The V gene's germline CDR1 is SQVTM and CDR2 ANQGSEA. J was trimmed by 1 base and V by 6 bases; bases with no gene match: 5. The CDR3 length is 13 residues. Here the CDR3 reads CSVDRGDSYEQYF. The CDR3 nucleotides read TGCAGCGTCGACAGGGGAGATTCCTACGAGCAGTACTTC.